The next 5 T cell receptor beta chains were all read from a single sample in a study of response to subunit inactivated influenza vaccine. TCRdb fed the RT-PCR reads into MiXCR, producing one record per CDR3 protein. The sample lists 150,000 to 200,000 distinct CDR3 sequences; 9.5% to 15% were seen once. The sample also formed part of further work on T cells expressing NK-cell markers. As that report states: Researchers built TCR beta cDNA using 5'RACE template switching with UMIs.

The source material was CD8+ T cells sorted from PBMCs, sampled approximately 12 days after vaccination. These receptor sequences come from a man over 45 who received an inactivated influenza vaccine.

This clonotype was seen ten or more times. CDR3 sequence: CASSGGQGKNEQFF. CDR3 coding DNA: TGTGCCAGCAGCGGAGGACAGGGGAAGAATGAGCAGTTCTTC. The chain carries TRBV5-6 and TRBJ2-1; 9 bases map to TRBD1. Per the germline V gene, CDR1 is SGHDT and CDR2 is YYEEEE. This CDR3 spans 14 amino acids. V shed 4 bases, J shed 7 bases, and the junction held 6 bases outside the gene matches.

This clonotype occurred a few times. The chain carries TRBV9 and TRBJ2-3, with a possible D match to TRBD2 (7 bases). Germline V gives CDR1 SGDLS, CDR2 YYNGEE. This CDR3 has 16 residues. V was trimmed by 0 bases and J by 4 bases, leaving 15 bases between them. The CDR3 loop is CASSVVGGGVADTQYF. The CDR3 DNA is TGTGCCAGCAGCGTAGTTGGAGGGGGGGTCGCAGATACGCAGTATTTT.

The rearrangement uses TRBV6-2 or TRBV6-3 and TRBJ1-5, with 7 bases aligning to TRBD1. From germline, CDR1 is MNHEY and CDR2 SVGEGT. Germline trimming cut 3 bases from V and 1 base from J; bases unmatched to any gene: 3. The CDR3 spans 15 residues. The CDR3 region is CASSYGQASNQPQHF. The CDR3 DNA sequence: TGTGCCAGCAGTTATGGACAGGCGAGCAATCAGCCCCAGCATTTT.

This clonotype was seen only a few times. The chain has TRBV18 and TRBJ2-5; 8 positions match TRBD1. The CDR3 has 14 residues. J gave up 5 bases and V 3 bases, and 5 bases lay outside the gene matches. From germline, CDR1 is KGHSH and CDR2 LQKENI. In DNA, the CDR3 is TGTGCCAGCTCACCTGGACAGGGCAGGGAGACCCAGTACTTC. Translating it yields CASSPGQGRETQYF.

This clonotype was detected only a few times. The rearrangement uses TRBV6-5 and TRBJ2-7; unclear D gene. V lost 0 bases and J 5 bases, leaving 14 bases between the germline ends. This CDR3 is 15 amino acids long. The germline V gene encodes CDR1 MNHEY and CDR2 SVGAGI. The CDR3 spells CASSYSRPFVDEQYF. CDR3 coding DNA: TGTGCCAGCAGTTACTCGCGACCCTTCGTAGACGAGCAGTACTTC.